Given below is one TCR beta chain in context. Its antigen is not yet known. Per-nucleotide qualities are absent, and no much larger clonotype sits a single base away. Including the terminal cysteine and phenylalanine, the CDR3 comprises 15 residues. The sequence is cut down to CDR3 DNA, 45 bases in frame from base 1. CDR1 LNHDA and CDR2 SQIVND are derived from the germline V gene (reference sequence). V loses 5 bases of germline sequence and J loses 11 bases, and the interval between the two ends is 24 bases. TCRbeta CDR3 regions were amplified from genomic DNA using the immunoSEQ Assay, a bias-controlled multiplex PCR. On the authors' methods: The number of nucleated cells in each sample was estimated from the amplification of reference gene primers within the assay. Sequence reads were collapsed and filtered to measure the absolute abundance of every unique TCRbeta CDR3 rearrangement. Productive Simpson clonality was computed per sample as the square root of Simpson's diversity index over productive rearrangements. TCRdb took over this immuneACCESS table, retaining in-frame rearrangements with V and J assigned. Such tables are incomplete; in checked studies, under half of the missing clones stem from an unresolved V gene, and the remainder is unexplained. That table gives V, J and clone size, and the DNA gave D and trimming. Within this sample are some 180,000 clones, with about 80% of them counted one time only. The ten largest clonotypes hold approximately 11% of the sample.

The data were obtained in a study of blood T cell repertoires in COVID-19 (TCRdb year 2020). A note on the overall study: Samples covering the acute and convalescent phases of COVID-19 were provided by collaborators in the United States, Italy and Spain. The repertoires were made available in a free public database intended to serve as a resource for research on the immune response to SARS-CoV-2. Samples were obtained from the ongoing ImmuneRACE study (first 160 participants) and from over 1,000 subjects provided by 6 global collaborators. Deeply sampled blood TCRbeta repertoires from subjects exposed to, actively infected with, or recovered from COVID-19 were included in the dataset. Where available, HLA class I and class II types were obtained from metadata supplied by the sample provider rather than from assay-based typing. The material from the prospective study consisted of cDNA or gDNA derived from T cells, B-cell-depleted T cells, or PBMCs. A de-identified subject ID, COVID-19 status, age in years and sex were almost always included in the sample metadata.

Whole blood was collected in K2EDTA tubes by collaborating institutions according to the institutions' own protocols. Collaborator samples were shipped for TCRbeta analysis as frozen whole blood, isolated PBMCs, or DNA extracted from either sample type. Beyond this particular receptor, the publication reports: The quantity of clinical and demographic metadata differed by source and by participant and was supplied without curation.

The chain employs TRBV19 and TRBJ1-1, with no confidently assigned D gene. The sequenced material came from peripheral blood. This sequence was found in a man between 65 and 85 years old with active or convalescent COVID-19. The nucleotide sequence reads as follows: TGTGCCAGTAGTCTGAGTCGGGCGGCGAGGGAGGGCGCTTTCTTT. This is translated as CASSLSRAAREGAFF.